The 22 T cell receptor beta chains below were found in one sample sequenced in a study of OX40 agonist ivuxolimab in advanced cancers. The protocol was immunoSEQ multiplex PCR, while the TCRdb copy is restricted to in-frame clones and leaves out a portion. The table has tens of thousands of clones, roughly 79% seen once. Sequences were derived from CD4+ or CD8+ T cells sorted from blood, sampled in a trial of the OX40 agonist ivuxolimab. These receptors were collected from an adult with an advanced solid tumor such as melanoma, head and neck, liver or kidney cancer.

The rearrangement joins TRBV15 to TRBJ2-1; no clear D. Germline assignment: CDR1 LNHNV and CDR2 YYDKDF (reference sequence). The V gene lost 0 bases and the J gene lost 3 bases, with 9 bases spanning the gap. The CDR3 is made up of 15 amino acids. This CDR3 is CATSREVGVYNEQFF. DNA of the CDR3: TGTGCCACCAGCAGAGAAGTTGGGGTCTACAATGAGCAGTTCTTC. Full variable domain (outside the CDR3, taken from reference TRBV15 and TRBJ2-1): DAMVIQNPRYQVTQFGKPVTLSCSQTLNHNVMYWYQQKSSQAPKLLFHYYDKDFNNEADTPDNFQSRRPNTSFCFLDIRSPGLGDTAMYLCATSREVGVYNEQFFGPGTRLTVL.

This chain joins TRBV28 and TRBJ2-7; the match to TRBD1 covers 10 bases. The CDR3 is 14 amino acids. Germline lookup yields CDR1 MDHEN and CDR2 SYDVKM. Trimming took 4 bases from V and 4 from J; bases not matched to a gene: 4. CDR3: CASSSPGQGYEQYF. The CDR3 DNA reads as TGTGCCAGCAGTTCCCCGGGACAGGGGTACGAGCAGTACTTC.

The chain uses TRBV7-3 and TRBJ2-3; 8 bases line up with TRBD2. Germline trimming cut 4 bases from V and 4 bases from J; bases unmatched to any gene: 10. Germline V gives CDR1 SGHTA, CDR2 FQGTGA. The CDR3 covers 16 residues. Here the CDR3 DNA reads TGTGCCAGCAGCTCGAAGGAGCGGGAGACCGCAGATACGCAGTATTTT. Protein product: CASSSKERETADTQYF.

This clone showed up just once. The rearrangement links TRBV10-3 to TRBJ1-1; the D is unclear. The V and J ends lost 6 bases and 1 base respectively, with 12 bases between them. The CDR3 loop spans 14 amino acids. Germline CDR1 reads ENHRY; CDR2 reads SYGVKD. CDR3 in DNA: TGTGCCATCAGACTCGGGTCTTCGAACACTGAAGCTTTCTTT. It translates to CAIRLGSSNTEAFF.

The chain uses TRBV2 and TRBJ2-7; TRBD1 aligns across 12 bases. Germline V CDR1 and CDR2: SNHLY, FYNNEI. This CDR3 is built from 15 residues. V dropped 4 bases and J dropped 3; count of bases not matched to a gene: 4. The CDR3 sequence: CASSGGTGGLYEQYF. The CDR3 region has the DNA TGTGCCAGCAGTGGTGGGACAGGGGGCCTCTACGAGCAGTACTTC.

This sequence joins TRBV4-1 and TRBJ2-5, with 7 nucleotides matching TRBD2. Germline loops: CDR1 MGHRA, CDR2 YSYEKL. This CDR3 is built from 15 residues. The J segment lost 3 bases and the V segment lost 0 bases, leaving 4 bases of the junction unmatched. CDR3: CASSQDWTSKETQYF. CDR3 DNA: TGCGCCAGCAGCCAAGATTGGACTAGTAAAGAGACCCAGTACTTC.

This clone was counted a single time. The genes are TRBV9 and TRBJ2-2, with TRBD2 as a possible D gene (6 bases). The CDR3 runs 19 residues. Per the germline V gene, CDR1 is SGDLS and CDR2 is YYNGEE. Trimming pared 0 bases from V and 0 bases from J, leaving 18 bases between. The CDR3 loop is CASSVGTGDTNANTGELFF. The DNA of the CDR3 is TGTGCCAGCAGCGTAGGAACGGGAGACACTAACGCGAACACCGGGGAGCTGTTTTTT.

This chain links TRBV6-1 with TRBJ2-1; D ambiguous. The CDR3 is made up of 14 amino acids. The ends were cut back, 5 bases at V and 6 bases at J, with 14 bases in the middle. Looked up from germline, CDR1 is MNHNS and CDR2 is SASEGT. CDR3 residues: CASSKGAEGNEQFF. The DNA of the CDR3 is TGTGCCAGCAGTAAGGGTGCCGAAGGCAATGAGCAGTTCTTC.

This rearrangement joins TRBV2 to TRBJ2-3; tentatively, D is TRBD2 (6 bases). Germline CDR1 SNHLY, CDR2 FYNNEI. The CDR3 has 15 amino acids. The V end lost 7 bases, the J end lost 0 bases, and 14 bases lay between the germline ends. The CDR3 nucleotides are TGTGCCAGCAAAAAGGAGCGGGCAAGCACAGATACGCAGTATTTT. Residues: CASKKERASTDTQYF.

The V gene is TRBV14, the J gene TRBJ2-3, with TRBD2 identical over 11 bases. The junction had 19 bases not matched to a gene; V was cut back by 3 bases and J by 5 bases. Germline V gives CDR1 SGHDN, CDR2 FVKESK. The CDR3 spans 20 residues. CDR3: CASSHGPLAGEIFRGDTQYF. The DNA for the CDR3 is TGTGCCAGCAGCCACGGACCACTAGCGGGAGAAATATTTCGAGGAGATACGCAGTATTTT. The complete variable domain, with remaining parts taken from reference TRBV14 and TRBJ2-3, reads EAGVTQFPSHSVIEKGQTVTLRCDPISGHDNLYWYRRVMGKEIKFLLHFVKESKQDESGMPNNRFLAERTGGTYSTLKVQPAELEDSGVYFCASSHGPLAGEIFRGDTQYFGPGTRLTVL.

The chain has TRBV28 and TRBJ1-2; D is possibly TRBD1 (5 bases). Germline CDR1 reads MDHEN; CDR2 reads SYDVKM. The V gene lost 7 bases and the J gene lost 4 bases, with 19 bases spanning the gap. CDR3 length: 15 amino acids. The CDR3 spells CASNQSSRQLYGYTF. The CDR3 DNA sequence: TGTGCCAGCAATCAATCATCCCGACAGCTCTATGGCTACACCTTC.

The chain is built from TRBV6-6 and TRBJ1-1; D is unresolved. V was shortened by 3 bases and J by 3 bases, with 5 bases between the two germline ends. Germline-derived CDR1 and CDR2 are MNHNY and SVGAGI (reference sequence). The CDR3 runs to 12 residues. The chain's CDR3 is CASSYLDTEAFF. In DNA, the CDR3 is TGTGCCAGCAGTTATTTGGACACTGAAGCTTTCTTT.

V and J are TRBV19 and TRBJ2-7; 7 bases line up with TRBD1. Unmatched junction bases numbered 10, after V lost 3 bases and J lost 5 bases. This CDR3 spans 15 amino acids. Germline assignment: CDR1 LNHDA and CDR2 SQIVND (reference sequence). The CDR3 is CASSMRSGGKDEQYF. The CDR3 region has the DNA TGTGCCAGTAGTATGAGGTCAGGGGGAAAGGACGAGCAGTACTTC.

A word on this clone: One junction end does not reproduce the germline sequence, and a read error may be involved. The rearrangement joins TRBV6-5 to TRBJ2-7, with D unresolved. The CDR3 contains 11 residues. Germline CDR1 is MNHEY and CDR2 is SVGAGI. CDR3 coding DNA: TGTGCCAGCAGTAACTCCTACGAGCAGTACTTC. Protein sequence: CASSNSYEQYF.

This chain uses TRBV5-1 with TRBJ2-3; the match to TRBD2 covers 7 bases. The germline gives CDR1 SGHRS, CDR2 YFSETQ. There are 14 residues in the CDR3. The junction had 6 bases not matched to a gene; V was cut back by 6 bases and J by 2 bases. CDR3 sequence reads: CASMGEGYTDTQYF. As DNA, the CDR3 is TGCGCCAGCATGGGGGAGGGATACACAGATACGCAGTATTTT. Looking up the rest from reference TRBV5-1 and TRBJ2-3 gives the full variable domain: KAGVTQTPRYLIKTRGQQVTLSCSPISGHRSVSWYQQTPGQGLQFLFEYFSETQRNKGNFPGRFSGRQFSNSRSEMNVSTLELGDSALYLCASMGEGYTDTQYFGPGTRLTVL.

The CDR3 DNA sequence: TGTGCCACCAACCCGCGGGAGTTTTACACTGAAGCTTTCTTT. As protein: CATNPREFYTEAFF. V usage is TRBV28 and J usage is TRBJ1-1; D is unclear. V lost 10 bases to trimming and J lost 3 bases, with 18 bases between them. CDR3 length: 14 residues. The germline CDR1 and CDR2 sequences are MDHEN and SYDVKM.

The rearrangement links TRBV29-1 to TRBJ2-3; 8 bases are shared with TRBD1. The CDR3 contains 14 residues. Germline lookup yields CDR1 SQVTM and CDR2 ANQGSEA. V lost 6 bases and J lost 5; bases outside the gene matches: 10. The DNA of the CDR3 is TGCAGCGTCGAGAGCAGGGGGCGTGGAGATACGCAGTATTTT. Protein sequence: CSVESRGRGDTQYF.

This rearrangement joins TRBV5-8 to TRBJ1-4; unclear D gene. V was pared by 3 bases and J by 0 bases, with 12 bases between. Germline loops: CDR1 SGHTS, CDR2 YDEGEE. The CDR3 is 16 residues long. CDR3 in amino acids: CASSSGQVATNEKLFF. The CDR3 bases are TGTGCCAGCAGCTCTGGCCAAGTTGCAACTAATGAAAAACTGTTTTTT.

V gene TRBV6-1 combines with J gene TRBJ2-3; 8 positions agree with TRBD1. The germline CDR1 and CDR2 sequences are MNHNS and SASEGT. The CDR3 is 14 amino acids. The junction had 7 bases not matched to a gene; V was cut back by 7 bases and J by 4 bases. CDR3 loop: CASKPRGLADTQYF. CDR3 nucleotides: TGTGCCAGCAAGCCCAGGGGGCTCGCAGATACGCAGTATTTT.

This chain joins TRBV27 and TRBJ1-1, with a weak D call TRBD1 (5 bases). The CDR3 is made up of 11 amino acids. V was trimmed by 5 bases and J by 11 bases, leaving 12 bases between them. CDR1 is MNHEY and CDR2 is SMNVEV in the germline V gene (reference sequence). The CDR3 loop reads CASSLGPRAFF. CDR3 DNA sequence: TGTGCCAGCAGTCTGGGACCGAGGGCTTTCTTT.

The chain employs TRBV6-6 and TRBJ1-3; D might be TRBD1 (5 bases). This CDR3 has 12 residues. Germline V gene data show CDR1 as MNHNY and CDR2 as SVGAGI (reference sequence). V was pared by 6 bases and J by 9 bases, with 12 bases between. The CDR3 coding sequence is TGTGCCAGCAGCCCCCGGGGGGGCACCATATATTTT. This sequence encodes CASSPRGGTIYF.

This rearrangement joins TRBV28 to TRBJ2-2; D call uncertain. V lost 5 bases and J lost 6, with 10 bases in between. The CDR3 is made up of 13 amino acids. Germline CDR1 MDHEN, CDR2 SYDVKM. In nucleotides, the CDR3 is TGTGCCAGCAGTATCCCTGGGGCCGGGGAGCTGTTTTTT. As protein: CASSIPGAGELFF. The variable domain in full, completed from reference TRBV28 and TRBJ2-2, reads DVKVTQSSRYLVKRTGEKVFLECVQDMDHENMFWYRQDPGLGLRLIYFSYDVKMKEKGDIPEGYSVSREKKERFSLILESASTNQTSMYLCASSIPGAGELFFGEGSRLTVL.